One sample yielded the 22 T cell receptor beta chains listed below, sequenced in a study of blood T cells in healthy people across ages. Primed by a sample-barcoded 5' primer and a J-beta primer mix, a second PCR proceeded for 7 to 11 cycles. Each CDR3 protein gets one entry after TCRdb re-called the 5' RACE reads with MiXCR. The sample carries hundreds of thousands of distinct CDR3 sequences, roughly two fifths recorded once. The sequencing input was blood. Receptors originate from a woman between 55 and 75 years old in good health.

The chain couples TRBV18 to TRBJ1-1, with D maybe TRBD1 (5 bases). The germline V gene encodes CDR1 KGHSH and CDR2 LQKENI. This CDR3 has 17 residues. Trimming cost V 6 bases and J 0 bases, with 20 bases left between them. DNA for the CDR3: TGTGCCAGCTCGCCCAGCGGGGCAGGGACCATGAACACTGAAGCTTTCTTT. Protein product: CASSPSGAGTMNTEAFF.

J is TRBJ2-1 and V is TRBV7-3; D is perhaps TRBD1 (6 bases). Trimming took off 4 bases at V and 3 bases at J, with 13 bases between the two ends. Germline lookup yields CDR1 SGHTA and CDR2 FQGTGA. This CDR3 spans 15 amino acids. CDR3: CASSSSQGLYNEQFF. CDR3 nucleotides: TGTGCCAGCAGCTCCTCGCAGGGGCTCTACAATGAGCAGTTCTTC.

This clonotype was detected only a few times. The junction differs from germline at one of its ends, possibly a read error. V and J are TRBV4-3 and TRBJ1-4; D is undetermined. This CDR3 contains 16 residues. From germline, CDR1 is LGHNA and CDR2 YSLEER. CDR3 region: CASSQDVGLINEKLFF. The CDR3 DNA sequence: TGCGCCAGCAGTCAAGATGTCGGCCTCATTAATGAAAAACTGTTTTTT.

The chain couples TRBV4-3 to TRBJ2-1; TRBD2 matches at 12 bases. The CDR3 runs 14 residues. The V segment lost 0 bases and the J segment 13 bases; nucleotides outside the gene matches: 4. CDR1 and CDR2 (germline): LGHNA, YSLEER. The chain's CDR3 is CASSQERTSGVQFF. The CDR3 DNA follows: TGCGCCAGCAGCCAAGAGAGGACTAGCGGGGTTCAGTTCTTC.

This clonotype has more than one count but fewer than ten. The chain joins TRBV25-1 to TRBJ1-2; perhaps TRBD1 as D (5 bases). Trimming took 7 bases from V and 0 from J, leaving 18 bases between them. The CDR3 has 16 residues. The germline gives CDR1 MGHDK, CDR2 SYGVNS. The CDR3 bases are TGTGCCAGCAACGGGCCGGGGGGTCGAGCTAACTATGGCTACACCTTC. Translation: CASNGPGGRANYGYTF.

In its sample, this clonotype was seen a few times. The CDR3: CATRPGRGDYEQYF. CDR3 DNA: TGTGCCACCAGACCGGGACGAGGGGATTACGAGCAGTACTTC. This chain uses TRBV5-6 with TRBJ2-7; D may match TRBD1 or TRBD2 (5 bases each). In germline, CDR1 is SGHDT, CDR2 YYEEEE. The ends were cut back, 9 bases at V and 4 bases at J, with 20 bases in the middle. This CDR3 region has 14 residues.

The sample holds a few counts of this clonotype. The chain has TRBV3-1 and TRBJ2-3; D is possibly TRBD2 (5 bases). From germline, CDR1 is LGHDT and CDR2 YNNKEL (reference sequence). This CDR3 contains 15 residues. V lost 1 base, J lost 4 bases, and 12 bases lay in between. CDR3 protein: CASSQVSSVADTQYF. The CDR3 region has the DNA TGTGCCAGCAGCCAAGTTAGTAGCGTTGCAGATACGCAGTATTTT.

With respect to this clonotype: Being one base from a much bigger clone, this may be a read error. This CDR3 is CTSSLGTGGNEQYF. The CDR3 nucleotides read TGTACCAGCAGTCTAGGGACAGGGGGCAACGAGCAGTACTTC. The chain joins TRBV12-3 or TRBV12-4 to TRBJ2-7; 12 bases align to TRBD1. The CDR3 is 14 amino acids.

This clonotype was seen a handful of times. V usage is TRBV25-1 and J usage is TRBJ2-2; tentative D call: TRBD2 (6 bases). CDR3 size: 18 residues. Trimming cost V 2 bases and J 0 bases, with 16 bases left between them. Germline V gene data show CDR1 as MGHDK and CDR2 as SYGVNS. The CDR3 loop reads CASSELVGTRANTGELFF. CDR3 sequence (DNA): TGTGCCAGCAGTGAACTTGTCGGGACTCGGGCGAACACCGGGGAGCTGTTTTTT.

Remarks on this clonotype: A clone one base away is much larger, so this may be a read error. This chain connects TRBV12-5 to TRBJ2-7; D not resolved. The J call may be incorrect, as the DNA end agrees better with TRBJ2-5. Germline lookup yields CDR1 LGHNT and CDR2 FRNRAP. There are 11 residues in the CDR3. CDR3 sequence: CASGFPETQYF. CDR3 in DNA: TGTGCTAGTGGTTTCCCTGAGACCCAGTACTTC.

This clonotype has ten or more counts. V usage is TRBV5-1 and J usage is TRBJ1-6, with 11 bases that match TRBD1. The trim removed 3 bases at V and 11 bases at J, leaving 7 bases unmatched. Germline CDR1 is SGHRS and CDR2 is YFSETQ. The CDR3 runs to 15 residues. The CDR3 DNA is TGCGCCAGCAGCTCAGGACAGGGGGCCTTCCCACCCCTCCACTTT. Its protein is CASSSGQGAFPPLHF.

Only one count was recorded for this clonotype. The chain recombines TRBV6-6 with TRBJ1-4, with D maybe TRBD1 (5 bases). The CDR3 runs to 15 residues. V dropped 5 bases and J dropped 3 bases, with 13 bases sitting between them. Per the germline V gene, CDR1 is MNHNY and CDR2 is SVGAGI (reference sequence). CDR3 sequence reads: CASSPTRASNEKLFF. CDR3 sequence (DNA): TGTGCCAGCAGTCCAACCAGGGCGTCTAATGAAAAACTGTTTTTT.

The chain recombines TRBV7-9 with TRBJ2-2; D is unresolved. The germline V gene has CDR1 SEHNR and CDR2 FQNEAQ (reference sequence). This CDR3 has 15 residues. The V and J ends lost 1 base and 3 bases respectively, with 9 bases between them. DNA for the CDR3: TGTGCCAGCAGCTTAGGCACTCTATACACCGGGGAGCTGTTTTTT. It is translated as CASSLGTLYTGELFF.

The chain combines TRBV4-2 with TRBJ1-1; 8 bases are shared with TRBD1. Trimming at V came to 2 bases and at J to 7 bases, leaving 3 bases not matched to a gene. Per the germline V gene, CDR1 is LGHNA and CDR2 is YNFKEQ. CDR3 length: 13 amino acids. CDR3 residues: CASSQRQGFEAFF. CDR3 coding DNA: TGTGCCAGCAGCCAACGACAGGGGTTTGAAGCTTTCTTT.

The genes are TRBV11-2 and TRBJ2-2; D call uncertain. CDR3 length equals 15 residues. CDR1 and CDR2 from the germline V gene are SGHAT and FQNNGV. Deletions cut 5 bases from V and 1 base from J, with 11 bases between. CDR3: CASSPPGLNTGELFF. In DNA, the CDR3 is TGTGCCAGCAGCCCTCCAGGTTTGAACACCGGGGAGCTGTTTTTT.

This clonotype was counted a few times. The rearrangement links TRBV2 to TRBJ1-5; D remains unclear. Germline CDR1 and CDR2: SNHLY and FYNNEI. Between the trimmed V and J ends, which lost 3 bases and 8 bases, there was a span of 17 bases. This CDR3 comprises 15 residues. The CDR3 sequence is CASSENSLKREPQHF. The DNA for the CDR3 is TGTGCCAGCAGTGAGAACAGTTTAAAGAGGGAGCCCCAGCATTTT.

The rearrangement links TRBV30 to TRBJ1-5; D is perhaps TRBD1 (6 bases). The CDR3 has 14 residues. Germline V gene data show CDR1 as GTSNPN and CDR2 as SVGIG (reference sequence). Trimming shortened V by 0 bases and J by 7 bases, and 13 bases separated the two germline ends. Here the CDR3 reads CAWSVQGGGQPQHF. In DNA, the CDR3 is TGTGCCTGGAGTGTACAGGGAGGAGGCCAGCCCCAGCATTTT.

This rearrangement joins TRBV9 to TRBJ2-3, with 8 bases aligning to TRBD2. The CDR3 sequence is 17 residues long. The V gene's germline CDR1 is SGDLS and CDR2 YYNGEE. J was trimmed by 4 bases and V by 4 bases; bases with no gene match: 14. CDR3 amino acids: CASSPTAGGPAPDTQYF. In DNA form, the CDR3 reads TGTGCCAGCAGCCCAACTGCGGGGGGCCCGGCTCCAGATACGCAGTATTTT.

The V gene is TRBV6-2 or TRBV6-3, the J gene TRBJ2-7; 10 bases agree with TRBD2. The junction had 4 bases not matched to a gene; V was cut back by 2 bases and J by 6 bases. CDR1 is MNHEY and CDR2 is SVGEGT in the germline V gene. The CDR3 is 14 residues long. The CDR3 coding sequence is TGTGCCAGCAGTTACCTAGCGGGAGTAAGCGAGCAGTACTTC. Encoded protein: CASSYLAGVSEQYF.

This clonotype was counted a few times. The genes are TRBV7-9 and TRBJ2-3; no reliable D call. Trimming cost V 0 bases and J 2 bases, with 9 bases left between them. CDR3 length: 15 residues. Germline CDR1 reads SEHNR; CDR2 reads FQNEAQ (reference sequence). CDR3 coding DNA: TGTGCCAGCAGCTTAGCGCTTCAGTTCACAGATACGCAGTATTTT. Amino acids: CASSLALQFTDTQYF.

The V call is TRBV20-1, the J call TRBJ2-7; D gene unclear. The CDR3 loop spans 15 amino acids. The V and J ends lost 0 bases and 2 bases respectively, with 14 bases between them. Germline V CDR1 and CDR2: DFQATT, SNEGSKA (reference sequence). Here the CDR3 reads CSARDPRRTAYEQYF. CDR3 coding DNA: TGCAGTGCTAGAGATCCTAGGCGAACCGCCTACGAGCAGTACTTC.

The rearrangement links TRBV20-1 to TRBJ1-1; no reliable D call. The V end lost 4 bases, the J end lost 3 bases, and 12 bases lay between the germline ends. Germline CDR1 and CDR2: DFQATT and SNEGSKA (reference sequence). The CDR3 is 13 residues long. The CDR3 nucleotides read TGCAGTGCTAATTGGGGATCAGACACTGAAGCTTTCTTT. This sequence encodes CSANWGSDTEAFF.